This TCR beta chain was retrieved from a study of Tregs in tolerant kidney transplant recipients. There are 15 residues in the CDR3. Germline CDR1 and CDR2: SGHAT and FQNNGV. The trim removed 5 bases at V and 4 bases at J, leaving 7 bases unmatched. The sample holds one count of this clone. Antigen unknown. Profiled with immunoSEQ multiplex PCR; TCRdb holds only in-frame clones, not every one. The sample yields 110,000 or so clones, around 90% seen once. Study conclusions and caveats: Few patients were studied, so findings need validation in larger groups. Activated donor B cell expansion appeared to reveal the most relevant donor-specific TCRbeta repertoire. Biological reproducibility was not directly addressed in this study.

CD4+CD25+CD127- Tregs, CD4+CD25- non-Tregs, CD4 and CD8 cells were sorted. The receptor was derived from a human donor who received a combined kidney and bone marrow transplant. Sequences were derived from CD4+ T cells from blood, sampled before the transplant. The chain links TRBV11-2 to TRBJ2-3, with 9 bases aligning to TRBD1. The DNA for the CDR3 is TGTGCCAGCAGCCCGCTGACAGGGGGATCAGATACGCAGTATTTT. It is translated as CASSPLTGGSDTQYF.